One and the same sample provided the 17 T cell receptor beta chains below, sequenced in a study of long-term antiretroviral therapy in people with HIV. At survey level, the immunoSEQ assay was run in its v3.0 version. The protocol was immunoSEQ multiplex PCR, while the TCRdb copy is restricted to in-frame clones and leaves out a portion. The data show about 39,000 clones, 70% to 90% seen once. The material was unsorted PBMCs, obtained just before starting antiretroviral therapy. These receptors came from a woman aged 18 to 35 with HIV.

A note on this clone: The junction shows a germline mismatch at one end, possibly a read error. The chain is built from TRBV4-1 and TRBJ2-5, with 10 bases fitting TRBD2. Germline V gene data show CDR1 as MGHRA and CDR2 as YSYEKL. The length of the CDR3 is 13 residues. Here the CDR3 reads CASSQGGSGRLDF. DNA for the CDR3: TGCGCCAGCAGCCAAGGCGGTAGCGGGAGGCTGGACTTC.

This sequence joins TRBV6-1 and TRBJ1-1; D perhaps matches TRBD1 (5 bases). V was clipped by 4 bases and J by 4 bases, with 13 bases between them. This CDR3 is 14 amino acids long. The germline V gene has CDR1 MNHNS and CDR2 SASEGT. CDR3 coding DNA: TGTGCCAGCAGTGTGAGGAGGGGAGGCACTGAAGCTTTCTTT. It codes for CASSVRRGGTEAFF.

The V and J genes are TRBV29-1 and TRBJ2-4; D is undetermined. V lost 2 bases and J lost 0, with 8 bases in between. The germline V gene encodes CDR1 SQVTM and CDR2 ANQGSEA. The CDR3 is 14 residues long. CDR3 protein: CSVESSGAKNIQYF. Written as DNA, the CDR3 is TGCAGCGTTGAAAGTAGTGGAGCCAAAAACATTCAGTACTTC.

This clone was seen once. The chain is built from TRBV7-3 and TRBJ2-5, with TRBD2 matching 8 bases. V trimming: 4 bases; J trimming: 7 bases; junction bases outside the gene matches: 5. CDR1 is SGHTA and CDR2 is FQGTGA in the germline V gene. CDR3 length: 13 residues. CDR3 nucleotide sequence: TGTGCCAGCAGCTCCGGGGGGGCGGGGACCCAGTACTTC. It encodes CASSSGGAGTQYF.

The chain combines TRBV11-2 with TRBJ1-2, with D possibly TRBD1 on 6 matching bases. CDR1 and CDR2 (germline): SGHAT, FQNNGV. The CDR3 loop spans 13 amino acids. V shed 10 bases and J shed 4 bases, with 16 bases lying between them. The CDR3 region is CAIYRTDFYGYTF. The CDR3 coding sequence is TGTGCCATTTATCGGACAGACTTCTATGGCTACACCTTC.

This chain joins TRBV4-1 and TRBJ1-1; no clear D gene. V gave up 0 bases and J gave up 0 bases, with 5 bases separating them. This CDR3 comprises 14 residues. The germline V gene encodes CDR1 MGHRA and CDR2 YSYEKL. This CDR3 reads CASSQDTMNTEAFF. CDR3 sequence (DNA): TGCGCCAGCAGCCAAGATACGATGAACACTGAAGCTTTCTTT.

The chain has TRBV19 and TRBJ1-2; D gene uncertain. The V end was cut by 7 bases, the J end by 8 bases, with 14 bases between. The CDR3 is 12 amino acids. Germline assignment: CDR1 LNHDA and CDR2 SQIVND (reference sequence). CDR3 protein: CASKPGAEGYTF. The CDR3 region has the DNA TGTGCCAGTAAACCCGGAGCGGAGGGCTACACCTTC.

This clone was picked up a small number of times. V is TRBV12-5 and J is TRBJ1-1; TRBD1 might be the D (5 bases). The CDR3 is 13 residues long. Trimming left V 5 bases short and J 1 base short, with 8 bases between. Germline loops: CDR1 LGHNT, CDR2 FRNRAP. The CDR3 nucleotides are TGTGCTAGTGGTGTCAGGGAGAACACTGAAGCTTTCTTT. As protein: CASGVRENTEAFF.

This clone was counted only a few times. This chain connects TRBV28 to TRBJ1-5; D unresolved. The germline V gene has CDR1 MDHEN and CDR2 SYDVKM. V was pared by 6 bases and J by 5 bases, with 17 bases between. The CDR3 consists of 15 residues. In nucleotides, the CDR3 is TGTGCCAGCAGGGACCCAAGGTTCCACCATCAGCCCCAGCATTTT. As protein: CASRDPRFHHQPQHF.

The chain is built from TRBV9 and TRBJ1-2; 7 bases agree with TRBD1. The CDR3 runs 14 residues. With V trimmed by 3 bases and J by 5 bases, 7 bases remained unmatched. Germline CDR1 is SGDLS and CDR2 is YYNGEE. In DNA form, the CDR3 reads TGTGCCAGCAGCGGGGGACAGAGAACTTATGGCTACACCTTC. Translating it yields CASSGGQRTYGYTF.

The chain recombines TRBV5-1 with TRBJ2-3, with a tentative D call TRBD1 (5 bases). CDR1 and CDR2 from the germline V gene are SGHRS and YFSETQ. CDR3 size: 16 residues. Trimming took 1 base from V and 2 from J, leaving 14 bases between them. The CDR3 reads CASSLQGVLVTDTQYF. In DNA form, the CDR3 reads TGCGCCAGCAGCTTGCAAGGGGTTTTGGTCACAGATACGCAGTATTTT.

The chain joins TRBV7-3 to TRBJ2-2; D is uncertain. Germline-derived CDR1 and CDR2 are SGHTA and FQGTGA. The length of the CDR3 is 12 residues. The V and J ends lost 1 base and 6 bases respectively, with 3 bases between them. CDR3 in amino acids: CASSLKPGELFF. In nucleotides, the CDR3 is TGTGCCAGCAGCTTAAAACCCGGGGAGCTGTTTTTT.

On this clone itself: Other DNA sequences in the sample encode the same CDR3. The J gene is TRBJ2-7, the V gene TRBV4-3; D is ambiguous. The CDR3 contains 15 residues. V lost 0 bases and J 2 bases, leaving 11 bases between the germline ends. The germline CDR1 and CDR2 sequences are LGHNA and YSLEER. CDR3 DNA: TGCGCCAGCAGCCAAGAAGGAACGGGCGCCTACGAGCAGTACTTC. This sequence encodes CASSQEGTGAYEQYF.

This chain links TRBV2 with TRBJ2-7; tentatively, D is TRBD2 (6 bases). The V end was cut by 5 bases, the J end by 0 bases, with 8 bases between. This CDR3 has 13 amino acids. The germline CDR1 and CDR2 sequences are SNHLY and FYNNEI. CDR3 bases: TGTGCCAGCAGTCGGGACTTCTCCTACGAGCAGTACTTC. Translated: CASSRDFSYEQYF.

The chain joins TRBV5-1 to TRBJ2-5; D is unresolved. The CDR3 covers 14 residues. Germline CDR1 is SGHRS and CDR2 is YFSETQ. V lost 0 bases to trimming and J lost 4 bases, with 10 bases between them. The CDR3 is CASSLAWGGETQYF. Here the CDR3 DNA reads TGCGCCAGCAGCTTGGCCTGGGGTGGAGAGACCCAGTACTTC.

Concerning this clone itself: Germline is not matched at one junction end, which may reflect a read error. The chain recombines TRBV7-7 with TRBJ2-1, with 7 bases matching TRBD2. CDR3 length: 15 residues. Per the germline V gene, CDR1 is SSHAT and CDR2 is FNYEAQ (reference sequence). CDR3 region: CASSLERGGFNEQFF. CDR3 sequence (DNA): TGTGCTAGCAGCTTAGAGCGGGGAGGGTTCAATGAGCAGTTCTTC.

This rearrangement joins TRBV28 to TRBJ1-5, with 7 bases matching TRBD1. This CDR3 has 15 amino acids. Trimming removed 3 bases from V and 6 bases from J; junction bases left unmatched: 8. The germline CDR1 and CDR2 sequences are MDHEN and SYDVKM. The CDR3 reads CASSFEDRGLQPQHF. The CDR3 nucleotides are TGTGCCAGCAGTTTCGAAGATAGGGGGCTTCAGCCCCAGCATTTT.